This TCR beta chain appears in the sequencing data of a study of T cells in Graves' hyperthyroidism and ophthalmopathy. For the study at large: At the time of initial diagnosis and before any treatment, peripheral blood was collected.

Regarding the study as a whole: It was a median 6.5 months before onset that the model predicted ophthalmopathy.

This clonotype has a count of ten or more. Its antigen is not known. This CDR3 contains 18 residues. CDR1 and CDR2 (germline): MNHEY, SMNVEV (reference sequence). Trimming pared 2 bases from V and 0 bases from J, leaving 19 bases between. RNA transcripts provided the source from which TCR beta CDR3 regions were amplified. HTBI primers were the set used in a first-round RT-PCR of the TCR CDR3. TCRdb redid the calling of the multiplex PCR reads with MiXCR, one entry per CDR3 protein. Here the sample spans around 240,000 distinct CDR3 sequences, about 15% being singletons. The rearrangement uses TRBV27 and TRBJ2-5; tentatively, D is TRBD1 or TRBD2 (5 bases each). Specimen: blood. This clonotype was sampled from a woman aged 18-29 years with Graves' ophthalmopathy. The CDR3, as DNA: TGTGCCAGCAGTTTAAGGTGGCAGGCCTGGGGGTACCAAGAGACCCAGTACTTC. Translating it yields CASSLRWQAWGYQETQYF.